This TCR beta chain was documented in a study of regulatory T cells in long-lasting Graves disease. The time point here: newly diagnosed GD, antithyroid drugs for less than 3 months. TCR sequences were obtained from RNA taken from PBMCs. The patient group derived from an endocrinology department in Xi'an, China. Both iRepertoire HTBI primers and Arm-PCR of CDR3 regions were used to build the TCR beta libraries. TCRdb analysed the multiplex PCR reads with MiXCR anew, one entry per CDR3 protein. This table holds about 620,000 distinct CDR3 sequences, under 20% found once. The CDR3 contains 15 residues. With 1 base clipped from V and 4 bases from J, the junction kept 4 bases outside the gene matches. The V gene's germline CDR1 is SEHNR and CDR2 FQNEAQ (reference sequence). The same data also went into a second study, on T cells in Graves' hyperthyroidism and ophthalmopathy. That study adds: The primer set for the first-round RT-PCR of the TCR CDR3 was HTBI. The model forecast ophthalmopathy, anticipating it by a median around 6.4 months before onset.

The TCR was taken from a woman aged 25 to 39 with Graves disease. The chain couples TRBV7-9 to TRBJ2-3, with TRBD2 identical over 8 bases. Sequenced here: peripheral blood mononuclear cells (PBMCs), sampled at new diagnosis, from a patient treated with antithyroid drugs. The CDR3 loop is CASSLGREGPDTQYF. The CDR3 DNA reads as TGTGCCAGCAGCTTAGGACGGGAGGGCCCAGATACGCAGTATTTT.